Shown below are 13 T cell receptor beta chains from a single sample sequenced in a study of blood T cell repertoires in COVID-19. Sequenced by immunoSEQ multiplex PCR; TCRdb stores in-frame clones only, minus some. The data hold 70,000 or so clones, with 75% to 85% observed a single time. Specimen: peripheral blood. These receptors originate from a human donor in a cohort sampled during active COVID-19.

The rearrangement joins TRBV5-1 to TRBJ2-2, with a tentative D call TRBD1 (6 bases). With 6 bases removed from V and 5 bases from J, the gap between germline ends came to 17 bases. This CDR3 region has 15 residues. Germline lookup yields CDR1 SGHRS and CDR2 YFSETQ. The CDR3 DNA sequence: TGCGCCAGCAACCCACAGGGCCTGGATACCGGGGAGCTGTTTTTT. It codes for CASNPQGLDTGELFF.

The chain couples TRBV6-5 to TRBJ2-5; possible D gene TRBD1, 5 bases. The CDR3 loop spans 14 amino acids. V shed 6 bases and J shed 5 bases, with 16 bases lying between them. Germline values: CDR1 MNHEY, CDR2 SVGAGI. The chain's CDR3 is CASSTRRGVETQYF. Written as DNA, the CDR3 is TGTGCCAGCAGCACCCGTAGGGGCGTTGAGACCCAGTACTTC.

The chain recombines TRBV27 with TRBJ1-2; the D is unclear. The CDR3 is made up of 14 amino acids. CDR1 and CDR2 from the germline V gene are MNHEY and SMNVEV (reference sequence). The V and J ends lost 5 bases and 6 bases respectively, with 16 bases between them. The CDR3 coding sequence is TGTGCCAGCAGTCCCTCGGGTGTGTCACATGGCTACACCTTC. Amino acids: CASSPSGVSHGYTF.

This chain connects TRBV6-5 to TRBJ2-2, with TRBD1 matching over 10 bases. Germline loops: CDR1 MNHEY, CDR2 SVGAGI. V trimming: 5 bases; J trimming: 6 bases; junction bases outside the gene matches: 6. The CDR3 contains 15 residues. DNA of the CDR3: TGTGCCAGCAGTATAGACAGGGGGCGGTCCGGGGAGCTGTTTTTT. Protein sequence: CASSIDRGRSGELFF.

The chain employs TRBV5-1 and TRBJ2-7; 11 bases are shared with TRBD2. This CDR3 is built from 14 residues. After removal of 7 bases from V and 2 bases from J, the junction contained 5 bases not matched to a gene. CDR1 and CDR2 from the germline V gene are SGHRS and YFSETQ. CDR3 DNA sequence: TGCGCCAGCGTAGCGGGAGGGCCCCCCTACGAGCAGTACTTC. Translation: CASVAGGPPYEQYF.

The chain links TRBV19 to TRBJ2-1; maybe TRBD2 (6 bases). This CDR3 is 16 amino acids long. The germline CDR1 and CDR2 sequences are LNHDA and SQIVND (reference sequence). V dropped 0 bases and J dropped 7 bases, with 16 bases sitting between them. CDR3 DNA: TGTGCCAGTAGTATAGAGGGGGGATACCCCTGGAATGAGCAGTTCTTC. Protein sequence: CASSIEGGYPWNEQFF. The variable domain in full, completed from reference TRBV19 and TRBJ2-1, reads DGGITQSPKYLFRKEGQNVTLSCEQNLNHDAMYWYRQDPGQGLRLIYYSQIVNDFQKGDIAEGYSVSREKKESFPLTVTSAQKNPTAFYLCASSIEGGYPWNEQFFGPGTRLTVL.

This rearrangement joins TRBV7-8 to TRBJ2-7; D perhaps matches TRBD2 (5 bases). The CDR3 has 15 amino acids. CDR1 is SGHVS, CDR2 FQNEAQ, per germline. V shed 5 bases and J shed 4 bases, with 18 bases lying between them. The CDR3 coding sequence is TGTGCCAGCAGCCCGAGGACCGGGATTGGATACGAGCAGTACTTC. Translating it yields CASSPRTGIGYEQYF.

The chain combines TRBV19 with TRBJ1-1, with 7 bases fitting TRBD1. The trim removed 4 bases at V and 4 bases at J, leaving 18 bases unmatched. CDR3 size: 18 residues. In germline, CDR1 is LNHDA, CDR2 SQIVND (reference sequence). The CDR3 DNA reads as TGTGCCAGTAGTACCCTGGACAGGAGTTTAATATATGGCACTGAAGCTTTCTTT. Residues: CASSTLDRSLIYGTEAFF.

This clone has a handful of counts. V is TRBV6-6 and J is TRBJ1-5; D perhaps matches TRBD1 (5 bases). Trimming pared 10 bases from V and 0 bases from J, leaving 7 bases between. The length of the CDR3 is 12 residues. Germline values: CDR1 MNHNY, CDR2 SVGAGI (reference sequence). CDR3 nucleotides: TGTGCCATCGGACATAGCAATCAGCCCCAGCATTTT. Translation gives CAIGHSNQPQHF.

The chain carries TRBV2 and TRBJ1-5, with D perhaps TRBD1 (5 bases). CDR1 is SNHLY, CDR2 FYNNEI, per germline. CDR3 length equals 14 residues. V lost 2 bases, J lost 4 bases, and 9 bases lay in between. This CDR3 is CASSESRVNQPQHF. As DNA, the CDR3 is TGTGCCAGCAGTGAAAGCAGGGTAAATCAGCCCCAGCATTTT.

V usage is TRBV7-2 and J usage is TRBJ2-3, with D hard to call. Germline loops: CDR1 SGHTA, CDR2 FQGNSA. The CDR3 has 14 residues. V lost 1 base, J lost 3 bases, and 8 bases lay in between. This CDR3 is CASSLEPATDTQYF. The DNA of the CDR3 is TGTGCCAGCAGCTTAGAACCAGCGACAGATACGCAGTATTTT.

This chain links TRBV7-9 with TRBJ2-6; D remains ambiguous. The CDR3 covers 15 residues. Germline-derived CDR1 and CDR2 are SEHNR and FQNEAQ (reference sequence). V lost 2 bases and J 0 bases, leaving 5 bases between the germline ends. CDR3 residues: CASSLMASGANVLTF. DNA for the CDR3: TGTGCCAGCAGCTTAATGGCCTCTGGGGCCAACGTCCTGACTTTC.

The chain is built from TRBV9 and TRBJ1-1; 10 positions match TRBD1. V was clipped by 5 bases and J by 3 bases; unmatched bases: 1. CDR3 length: 13 residues. The germline V gene has CDR1 SGDLS and CDR2 YYNGEE. CDR3 DNA: TGTGCCAGCAGTGGACAGGGGGACACTGAAGCTTTCTTT. It translates to CASSGQGDTEAFF.